A selection of T cell receptor beta chains follows, all from one sample in a study of blood T cell repertoires in COVID-19. TCRdb's copy holds only in-frame clones and misses some; the assay was immunoSEQ multiplex PCR. The data hold over 75,000 clones, with 90% observed a single time. Specimen: peripheral blood. These receptors were collected from a human donor with active COVID-19. The donor label of this sample is uncertain. The CDR3 runs from the conserved cysteine through the conserved F or W. A D gene is named only where the DNA matches it firmly. Clone size is stated in some rows and not others, as once, few, many or a class when expanded.

cdr3_nt cdr3_aa v_call clone_size d_call j_call
TGTGCCAGCAGTCGGACAGGGGGAGGCTATGGCTACACCTTC CASSRTGGGYGYTF TRBV6-2/TRBV6-3 . TRBD1 TRBJ1-2
TGCAGCGTTGCCCTCTTCGTCGATGAGCAGTTCTTC CSVALFVDEQFF TRBV29-1 . . TRBJ2-1
TGTGCCAGTAGTATGGACAGTAGATGGGAGAATTCACCCCTCCACTTT CASSMDSRWENSPLHF TRBV19 . . TRBJ1-6
TGTGCCAGCAGTTACTCATTGCAGGGAACCTATGGCTACACCTTC CASSYSLQGTYGYTF TRBV6-5 . . TRBJ1-2
TGTGCCAGCAGCGCACAGGGGACCTCTGGAAACACCATATATTTT CASSAQGTSGNTIYF TRBV6-5 few TRBD1 TRBJ1-3
TGCGCCAGCAGCTATAGCGGGGGCCCCTCCAGAGATACGCAGTATTTT CASSYSGGPSRDTQYF TRBV5-1 . TRBD2 TRBJ2-3
TGTGCCAGCAGCTCCGGACAGGCGTATGGCTACACCTTC CASSSGQAYGYTF TRBV7-6 . TRBD1 TRBJ1-2
TGTGCCAGCAGCCAATGGGGGGACTCTGGAAACACCATATATTTT CASSQWGDSGNTIYF TRBV7-9 few . TRBJ1-3
TGTGCCAGCAGCTTGCCAGGGGGTGACTATGGCTACACCTTC CASSLPGGDYGYTF TRBV5-6 . TRBD1 TRBJ1-2
TGTGCCAGCAACCCTTACGACAGGGGACCAGATACGCAGTATTTT CASNPYDRGPDTQYF TRBV7-2 . TRBD1 TRBJ2-3
TGTGCCAGCAGTAAAGGGGTGAACACTGAAGCTTTCTTT CASSKGVNTEAFF TRBV12-3/TRBV12-4 . . TRBJ1-1
TGTGCCATCAGTGAGAAGGGAGGGTACCTGAACACTGAAGCTTTCTTT CAISEKGGYLNTEAFF TRBV10-3 . . TRBJ1-1
TGTGCCAGCAGTGTGAGGGGGACAGGTTATCAGCCCCAGCATTTT CASSVRGTGYQPQHF TRBV2 . TRBD1 TRBJ1-5
TGTGCATCTGTTGGGACAATTAGCAATCAGCCCCAGCATTTT CASVGTISNQPQHF TRBV19 . . TRBJ1-5
TGTGCCAGCAGTCAGACCGGGACAGGGGTCTATGGCTACACCTTC CASSQTGTGVYGYTF TRBV6-5 . TRBD1 TRBJ1-2
TGTGCCAGCAGCACCCGTTCATCTAGCGGGGGTTCGGGGGAGACCCAGTACTTC CASSTRSSSGGSGETQYF TRBV7-9 once TRBD2 TRBJ2-5
TGTGCCAGCAGCCAAGAACTGACGGGACAGGGGAGCTCCTACGAGCAGTACTTC CASSQELTGQGSSYEQYF TRBV4-2 . TRBD1 TRBJ2-7
TGTGCCAGCTCAGACAAGTACGAGCAGTACTTC CASSDKYEQYF TRBV18 . . TRBJ2-7
TGTGCCATCAGTGCCTCGGGAGGGGAGACCCAGTACTTC CAISASGGETQYF TRBV10-3 . TRBD2 TRBJ2-5
TGTGCCAGCAGCCGCCCGGGGTCGCCCCAGCATTTT CASSRPGSPQHF TRBV6-5 once . TRBJ1-5
TGTGCCAGCAGTGTCAGCGGGGGGGCCCCAGATACGCAGTATTTT CASSVSGGAPDTQYF TRBV6-4 once TRBD2 TRBJ2-3
TGTGCCAGCAGTTTATGGGGGAGGGGTGAGCAGTTCTTC CASSLWGRGEQFF TRBV28 . TRBD2 TRBJ2-1
TGTGCCAGTAGTATACAAAACCTGGGGACAGGGACGAATGAAAAACTGTTTTTT CASSIQNLGTGTNEKLFF TRBV19 . TRBD1 TRBJ1-4
TGCGCCAGCAGCCAAGATAGCAGGGTTGAAGCTTTCTTT CASSQDSRVEAFF TRBV4-3 . . TRBJ1-1
TGCAGCAGCAGGGACACTGAAGCTTTCTTT CSSRDTEAFF TRBV29-1 once . TRBJ1-1
TGTGCCTGGAGTGTGGGACTAGCGGGGGACACAGATACGCAGTATTTT CAWSVGLAGDTDTQYF TRBV30 . TRBD2 TRBJ2-3
TGTGCCAGCAGTTCCTCTCCCGGGTTAGGAGGCATGGATCAGCCCCAGCATTTT CASSSSPGLGGMDQPQHF TRBV28 . . TRBJ1-5
TGTGCCAGCAGTTCTTCAGTATTGCTCGGACAGGGAAGTTTT CASSSSVLLGQGSF TRBV6-2/TRBV6-3 . TRBD1 TRBJ1-6
TGTGCCAGCAGTTCATACAGGGGAACTGAAGCTTTCTTT CASSSYRGTEAFF TRBV6-5 . TRBD1 TRBJ1-1